This T cell receptor (beta chain) was sequenced for a study of T cell responses to AZD1222 COVID-19 vaccine. The CDR3 has 15 residues. The germline gives CDR1 MNHEY, CDR2 SMNVEV (reference sequence). Losses at the gene ends were 11 bases for V and 4 bases for J; bases not matched to a gene: 13. The assay was immunoSEQ multiplex PCR, and TCRdb's table has in-frame clones only and misses some. The sample yields about 150,000 clones, just over 85% seen once. The receptor was derived from an adult who received the AZD1222 COVID-19 vaccine. The chain recombines TRBV27 with TRBJ2-3, with TRBD2 matching over 9 bases. The source was peripheral blood, collected 28 days after the second AZD1222 dose. The CDR3 nucleotides read TGTGCCGCTCGTGCGGGGGGGTTAAATGCAGATACGCAGTATTTT. It codes for CAARAGGLNADTQYF.